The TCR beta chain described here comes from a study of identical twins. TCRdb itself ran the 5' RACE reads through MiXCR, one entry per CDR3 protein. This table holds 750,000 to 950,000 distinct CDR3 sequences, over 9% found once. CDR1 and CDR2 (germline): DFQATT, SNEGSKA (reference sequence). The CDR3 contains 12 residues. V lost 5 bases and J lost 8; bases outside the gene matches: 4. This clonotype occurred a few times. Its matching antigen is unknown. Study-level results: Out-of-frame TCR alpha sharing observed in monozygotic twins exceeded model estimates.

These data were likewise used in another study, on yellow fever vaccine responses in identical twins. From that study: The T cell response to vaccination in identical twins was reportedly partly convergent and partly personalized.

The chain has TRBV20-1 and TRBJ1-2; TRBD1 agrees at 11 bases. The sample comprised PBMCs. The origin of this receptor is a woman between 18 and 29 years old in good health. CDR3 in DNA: TGCAGTGCTGGACAGGGGGCTGGGGGCTACACCTTC. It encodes CSAGQGAGGYTF.